The 24 T cell receptor beta chains presented below share a single source sample, sequenced in a study of T-cell memory formation after mild COVID-19. A single record per CDR3 protein comes from TCRdb applying MiXCR to the 5' RACE reads. The repertoire holds tens of thousands of distinct CDR3 sequences, with roughly 13% as singletons. The sample was PBMCs or a T cell subset sorted from them (not recorded which). The receptor set was obtained from a man aged 18-30 years who had mild COVID-19 (a few samples of this study predate the infection). Cell type and time point are not known.

This clonotype was counted between two and nine times. The chain recombines TRBV12-3 or TRBV12-4 with TRBJ2-6; tentative D call: TRBD2 (5 bases). The CDR3 runs to 15 residues. The V end lost 6 bases, the J end lost 0 bases, and 9 bases lay between the germline ends. The CDR3 nucleotides are TGTGCCAGCAGACTAGACTCCTCTGGGGCCAACGTCCTGACTTTC. Translation: CASRLDSSGANVLTF.

This rearrangement joins TRBV20-1 to TRBJ2-1; 12 bases agree with TRBD2. The germline V gene encodes CDR1 DFQATT and CDR2 SNEGSKA (reference sequence). This CDR3 region has 13 residues. V dropped 6 bases and J dropped 9; count of bases not matched to a gene: 6. The CDR3 DNA reads as TGCAGTGCATCACTAGCGGGGGGCGGTGAGCAGTTCTTC. Its translation: CSASLAGGGEQFF.

This clonotype was seen just once. The chain carries TRBV4-3 and TRBJ2-1; TRBD2 matches at 13 bases. From germline, CDR1 is LGHNA and CDR2 YSLEER. J lost 8 bases, V lost 0 bases, and 10 bases had no gene match. This CDR3 has 18 amino acids. DNA for the CDR3: TGCGCCAGCAGCCAAGAAAGAGGACTAGCGGGGGTTTTCTATGAGCAGTTCTTC. Translated: CASSQERGLAGVFYEQFF.

The chain carries TRBV29-1 and TRBJ2-3; D gene unclear. Per the germline V gene, CDR1 is SQVTM and CDR2 is ANQGSEA. V shed 3 bases and J shed 0 bases, with 10 bases lying between them. The CDR3 loop spans 14 amino acids. This CDR3 is CSVDSMTSTDTQYF. The CDR3 nucleotides read TGCAGCGTTGATTCGATGACTAGCACAGATACGCAGTATTTT.

The J gene is TRBJ1-5, the V gene TRBV5-6; the D is unclear. The germline V gene has CDR1 SGHDT and CDR2 YYEEEE. The CDR3 runs 12 residues. The V gene lost 0 bases and the J gene lost 7 bases, with 5 bases spanning the gap. The CDR3 spells CASSLGVQPQHF. The CDR3 DNA sequence: TGTGCCAGCAGCTTGGGGGTACAGCCCCAGCATTTT.

This clonotype was detected ten times or more. The chain joins TRBV4-3 to TRBJ2-1; possible D gene TRBD2, 6 bases. Looked up from germline, CDR1 is LGHNA and CDR2 is YSLEER. This CDR3 contains 15 residues. Trimming cost V 1 base and J 5 bases, with 12 bases left between them. The CDR3, as DNA: TGCGCCAGCAGCCAAGTCCGGGACTGGCACAATGAGCAGTTCTTC. Protein: CASSQVRDWHNEQFF.

The chain joins TRBV5-1 to TRBJ2-7, with 7 nucleotides matching TRBD2. The trim removed 3 bases at V and 2 bases at J, leaving 5 bases unmatched. The CDR3 sequence is 14 residues long. The germline V gene encodes CDR1 SGHRS and CDR2 YFSETQ. In DNA, the CDR3 is TGCGCCAGCAGCTCAAGGGGAGGGCCCTACGAGCAGTACTTC. Protein: CASSSRGGPYEQYF.

This rearrangement joins TRBV9 to TRBJ1-1, with TRBD1 matching over 7 bases. J lost 4 bases, V lost 3 bases, and 9 bases had no gene match. Germline CDR1 is SGDLS and CDR2 is YYNGEE. The CDR3 is made up of 15 amino acids. In DNA, the CDR3 is TGTGCCAGCAGCGGTGGGGGGGGACAGATCACTGAAGCTTTCTTT. Translated, it gives CASSGGGGQITEAFF.

This clonotype appeared a few times. The genes are TRBV7-8 and TRBJ2-3; 9 bases map to TRBD2. Germline V CDR1 and CDR2: SGHVS, FQNEAQ. V lost 5 bases, J lost 3 bases, and 9 bases stayed unmatched. This CDR3 has 16 residues. The chain's CDR3 is CASSPGTSRATDTQYF. In nucleotides, the CDR3 is TGTGCCAGCAGCCCTGGGACTAGCCGGGCTACAGATACGCAGTATTTT.

This clonotype was seen only a few times. The J gene is TRBJ1-4, the V gene TRBV7-9; D call uncertain. The germline CDR1 and CDR2 sequences are SEHNR and FQNEAQ (reference sequence). Trimming pared 4 bases from V and 4 bases from J, leaving 16 bases between. The CDR3 spans 16 residues. CDR3 DNA sequence: TGTGCCAGCAGCTCCGCGCCGTCCTCCTTTAATGAAAAACTGTTTTTT. It codes for CASSSAPSSFNEKLFF.

In its sample, this clonotype was seen a few times. The chain recombines TRBV7-9 with TRBJ1-1; the match to TRBD1 covers 9 bases. This CDR3 spans 14 amino acids. V lost 4 bases to trimming and J lost 6 bases; unmatched junction nucleotides: 6. From germline, CDR1 is SEHNR and CDR2 FQNEAQ (reference sequence). Written as DNA, the CDR3 is TGTGCCAGCAGCTCCGACAGGGGGTACCCTGAAGCTTTCTTT. This codes for CASSSDRGYPEAFF.

This clonotype was counted a few times. This chain connects TRBV7-2 to TRBJ2-3; 10 nucleotides agree with TRBD2. V lost 6 bases and J lost 5; bases outside the gene matches: 26. Germline CDR1 and CDR2: SGHTA and FQGNSA. The CDR3 consists of 21 residues. DNA for the CDR3: TGTGCCAGCAGTCCAGAGGAAGTCCTAGCGGGGGTTTGGGAGGTGAAAGATACGCAGTATTTT. This encodes CASSPEEVLAGVWEVKDTQYF.

This clonotype was detected only a few times. The gene calls are TRBV20-1 and TRBJ2-7; D is perhaps TRBD1 or TRBD2 (6 bases each). This CDR3 comprises 13 residues. Germline CDR1 and CDR2: DFQATT and SNEGSKA (reference sequence). V gave up 6 bases and J gave up 3 bases, with 15 bases separating them. CDR3 region: CSARDTSNYEQYV. CDR3 nucleotide sequence: TGCAGTGCGCGGGACACTAGCAACTACGAGCAGTACGTC.

CDR3 DNA sequence: TGTGCCAGCAGCCAAGCGGGACCTCCGAAGGGGTACACTGAAGCTTTCTTT. It is translated as CASSQAGPPKGYTEAFF. The chain has TRBV4-2 and TRBJ1-1, with a possible D match to TRBD1 (5 bases). This CDR3 is built from 17 residues. Germline V gives CDR1 LGHNA, CDR2 YNFKEQ. V lost 1 base to trimming and J lost 3 bases, with 18 bases between them.

The rearrangement joins TRBV5-1 to TRBJ1-1, with TRBD1 matching 11 bases. Germline V gene lookup returns CDR1 SGHRS and CDR2 YFSETQ. This CDR3 has 16 amino acids. Trimming took 5 bases from V and 0 from J; bases not matched to a gene: 6. CDR3 residues: CASRAGQGAMNTEAFF. CDR3 nucleotides: TGCGCCAGCAGAGCCGGACAGGGGGCGATGAACACTGAAGCTTTCTTT.

Only a few counts were recorded for this clonotype. This rearrangement joins TRBV10-3 to TRBJ1-6; D is unclear. Germline V lookup: CDR1 ENHRY, CDR2 SYGVKD. V lost 9 bases to trimming and J lost 0 bases, with 12 bases between them. This CDR3 contains 15 residues. CDR3 in DNA: TGTGCCATGGCGATGGATAGCTCCTATAATTCACCCCTCCACTTT. This gives the protein CAMAMDSSYNSPLHF.

The chain employs TRBV6-4 and TRBJ2-1; D uncertain. Germline assignment: CDR1 MRHNA and CDR2 SNTAGT. The CDR3 extends over 14 amino acids. V gave up 0 bases and J gave up 6 bases, with 9 bases separating them. The CDR3 nucleotides are TGTGCCAGCAGTGACTCGAACAGCCCCAATGAGCAGTTCTTC. Residues: CASSDSNSPNEQFF.

V gene TRBV7-9 combines with J gene TRBJ2-2; D might be TRBD1 (6 bases). The germline V gene has CDR1 SEHNR and CDR2 FQNEAQ (reference sequence). Trimming shortened V by 5 bases and J by 7 bases, and 14 bases separated the two germline ends. CDR3 length: 14 residues. The CDR3 nucleotides read TGTGCCAGCAGCCCTAATACAGGGTTCGGGGAGCTGTTTTTT. Its translation: CASSPNTGFGELFF.

This clonotype came up many times. V is TRBV5-1 and J is TRBJ2-4; D unresolved. The CDR3 extends over 14 amino acids. Trimming cost V 4 bases and J 1 base, with 9 bases left between them. Looked up from germline, CDR1 is SGHRS and CDR2 is YFSETQ. The CDR3 reads CASSLMGAKNIQYF. The CDR3 DNA sequence: TGCGCCAGCAGCCTCATGGGGGCCAAAAACATTCAGTACTTC.

Worth noting for this clonotype: The junction does not match germline at one end; this may be a read error. The rearrangement uses TRBV9 and TRBJ1-5, with D hard to call. The CDR3 contains 15 residues. Per germline, CDR1 SGDLS and CDR2 YYNGEE. For the CDR3, the DNA is TGTGCCAGCAGCGCCGACGGGATGTCAGATCAGCCCAAGCATTTT. Protein product: CASSADGMSDQPKHF.

This clonotype was detected ten times or more. This chain joins TRBV4-1 and TRBJ1-2, with 10 bases fitting TRBD1. V shed 3 bases, J shed 4 bases, and the junction held 8 bases outside the gene matches. Germline assignment: CDR1 MGHRA and CDR2 YSYEKL. This CDR3 contains 16 residues. The CDR3 protein is CASSQDRQGAFYGYTF. CDR3 DNA: TGCGCCAGCAGCCAGGATCGACAGGGGGCCTTCTATGGCTACACCTTC.

CDR3 in amino acids: CASSAPGEETQYF. The CDR3 DNA reads TGTGCCAGCAGCGCACCAGGGGAGGAGACCCAGTACTTC. The chain joins TRBV7-9 to TRBJ2-5; D perhaps matches TRBD1 (6 bases). This CDR3 spans 13 amino acids. V shed 5 bases and J shed 5 bases, with 12 bases lying between them. Germline CDR1 SEHNR, CDR2 FQNEAQ (reference sequence). The full variable domain, with the rest looked up from reference TRBV7-9 and TRBJ2-5, is DTGVSQNPRHKITKRGQNVTFRCDPISEHNRLYWYRQTLGQGPEFLTYFQNEAQLEKSRLLSDRFSAERPKGSFSTLEIQRTEQGDSAMYLCASSAPGEETQYFGPGTRLLVL.

The V gene is TRBV12-3 or TRBV12-4, the J gene TRBJ1-2; tentative D call: TRBD1 (6 bases). V lost 5 bases to trimming and J lost 7 bases, with 23 bases between them. The CDR3 sequence is 16 residues long. CDR3 DNA sequence: TGTGCCAGCAGTAGTGCAGGGGTGGCCCGCGGGCCTGGCTACACCTTC. The encoded protein is CASSSAGVARGPGYTF.

The chain has TRBV29-1 and TRBJ2-1, with D maybe TRBD2 (6 bases). The CDR3 runs 14 residues. Trimming removed 3 bases at V and 4 bases at J, with 13 bases between. CDR1 and CDR2 from the germline V gene are SQVTM and ANQGSEA. As DNA, the CDR3 is TGCAGCGTTGATTGGGCTAGCGTATACAATGAGCAGTTCTTC. The encoded protein is CSVDWASVYNEQFF.